This T cell receptor beta chain was identified in a study of T cells in Graves' hyperthyroidism and ophthalmopathy. General observations from the study: Blood shared most expanded thyroid clonotypes above 0.001. Before onset, ophthalmopathy was predicted by the model a median around 6 months earlier.

Exclusions: uncontrolled infection, other autoimmune disease, pregnancy, lactation. Fresh peripheral blood, about 10 ml of it, supplied the PBMCs. RNA transcripts yielded amplified TCR beta CDR3 regions. Primed by the HTBI set, a first-round RT-PCR was run on the TCR CDR3. TCRdb passed the multiplex PCR reads through MiXCR, listing each CDR3 protein once. Among about 640,000 distinct CDR3 sequences listed, roughly 15% were seen once. This CDR3 contains 17 residues. CDR1 DFQATT and CDR2 SNEGSKA come from the germline V gene (reference sequence). Trimming took 0 bases from V and 2 from J; bases not matched to a gene: 9. This clonotype was observed a handful of times. The antigen is not known.

V is TRBV20-1 and J is TRBJ2-3, with 9 bases that match TRBD2. The sequence was obtained from a woman in her forties or fifties with Graves' ophthalmopathy. Sequencing input: blood. DNA of the CDR3: TGCAGTGCTAGAGATGGGGGGCTAGCGGGGCCCACAGATACGCAGTATTTT. It specifies CSARDGGLAGPTDTQYF.